The present T cell receptor beta chain was sequenced within a study of blood T cell repertoires in COVID-19. Study-wide context: Donors in the United States, Italy and Spain gave samples during acute or convalescent COVID-19. The analysed material was cDNA or gDNA that came from T cells, B-cell-depleted T cells, or PBMCs.

This CDR3 spans 14 amino acids. Germline CDR1 SEHNR, CDR2 FQNEAQ (reference sequence). Trimming took off 5 bases at V and 4 bases at J, with 14 bases between the two ends. This clone has just a few counts. Source study methods: Amplification of reference gene primers was used by the study to estimate nucleated cell counts. Measured with immunoSEQ multiplex PCR; TCRdb has only the in-frame clones, and not every one. The D gene and trimming were derived from the DNA, and the V and J assignments and clone size from that table. The data show 150,000 to 200,000 clones, with 65% to 85% seen just once and more than 7% held by the top ten.

V gene TRBV7-9 combines with J gene TRBJ1-1; D unclear. The sequence derives from a woman of 80 years or more with active or convalescent COVID-19. Sequencing was performed on peripheral blood. The CDR3 reads CASSIDRGATEAFF. The CDR3 coding sequence is TGTGCCAGCAGCATTGACCGCGGTGCCACTGAAGCTTTCTTT.